This TCR beta chain was obtained from a study of human thymus T cells. Whole-study results and caveats: V and J gene usage appeared biased in thymic and blood repertoires.

This CDR3 has 10 residues. Germline V gene lookup returns CDR1 SNHLY and CDR2 FYNNEI. A word on this clone: Its antigen is unknown. Mismatch with germline at one junction end may stem from a read error.

Infants served as donors; they were healthy and Finnish and were having corrective surgery for congenital heart defects. Four of the eight donors gave roughly 0.45-1 mL blood during surgery. All available leukocytes, rather than a set cell count, yielded the blood DNA. Clones were sequenced by immunoSEQ multiplex PCR, and TCRdb holds only the in-frame ones, with some missing. The sample lists approximately 46,000 clones, roughly 94% seen once, with approximately 0.17% in the top ten. This TCR was sampled from a girl in the first two years of life with a congenital heart defect but otherwise immunologically healthy. The gene calls are TRBV2 and TRBJ1-4; TRBD1 matches at 11 bases. The sequenced sample was blood. The CDR3 coding sequence is TGTGCCAGCAGGGGACAGGGGGAGGTTTTT. It encodes CASRGQGEVF.